One and the same sample provided the 2 T cell receptor beta chains below, sequenced in a study of T cells in localized non-small cell lung cancer. TCRdb's copy holds only in-frame clones and misses some; the assay was immunoSEQ multiplex PCR. In the table there are 50,000 to 55,000 clones, around 87% of which are singletons. Material: PBMCs, obtained before any cancer treatment. These receptors all stem from a female donor with stage II lung adenocarcinoma.

The chain employs TRBV30 and TRBJ1-2; 7 bases are shared with TRBD1. This CDR3 comprises 11 residues. J lost 6 bases, V lost 5 bases, and 3 bases had no gene match. The germline gives CDR1 GTSNPN, CDR2 SVGIG (reference sequence). CDR3 in DNA: TGTGCCTGGGACAGGGTTAATGGCTACACCTTC. It translates to CAWDRVNGYTF.

V usage is TRBV5-6 and J usage is TRBJ2-7, with 11 bases matching TRBD2. The germline V gene has CDR1 SGHDT and CDR2 YYEEEE. V shed 3 bases and J 5 bases; nucleotides not matched to a gene: 10. The CDR3 sequence is 16 residues long. CDR3 bases: TGTGCCAGCAGCTGGGCTAGCGGGGGGTTCCTTGACGAGCAGTACTTC. Its protein product is CASSWASGGFLDEQYF. Full variable domain (outside the CDR3, taken from reference TRBV5-6 and TRBJ2-7): DAGVTQSPTHLIKTRGQQVTLRCSPKSGHDTVSWYQQALGQGPQFIFQYYEEEERQRGNFPDRFSGHQFPNYSSELNVNALLLGDSALYLCASSWASGGFLDEQYFGPGTRLTVT.